Listed below are T cell receptor beta chains from one sample, sequenced in a study of CDR3 diversity in severe acne. TCRdb ran MiXCR on the PCR reads and lists one entry per CDR3 protein. The sample has about 98,000 distinct CDR3 sequences, approximately 47% seen once. The sequencing input was blood. Receptors were obtained from a male donor with acne. The CDR3 runs from the conserved cysteine through the conserved F or W. D genes are given only for firm matches. Not all rows give a size; the values are once, few, many and, for expanded clones, a class.

J gene: TRBJ2-1; V gene: TRBV9; clone size: NA; D gene: NA; CDR3 DNA: TGTGCCAGCAGCGCAAATGCGGGGCAGGAGCAGTTCTTC; CDR3 protein: CASSANAGQEQFF
J gene: TRBJ2-7; V gene: TRBV20-1; clone size: many; D gene: TRBD2; CDR3 DNA: TGCAGTGCCCCGGGACTAGCGGGGCCTGGGGAGCAGTACTTC; CDR3 protein: CSAPGLAGPGEQYF
J gene: TRBJ2-1; V gene: TRBV9; clone size: NA; D gene: TRBD1; CDR3 DNA: TGTGCCGAAGAGACAGGGGGGCGAAATGAGCAGTTCTTC; CDR3 protein: CAEETGGRNEQFF
J gene: TRBJ1-2; V gene: TRBV7-9; clone size: NA; D gene: NA; CDR3 DNA: TGTGCCAGCACCCTAGCGGGCACCTATAACTATGGCTACACCTTC; CDR3 protein: CASTLAGTYNYGYTF
J gene: TRBJ2-2; V gene: TRBV7-3; clone size: many; D gene: NA; CDR3 DNA: TGTGCCAGCAGCTTGGGACTCCAGAACACCGGGGAGCTGTTTTTT; CDR3 protein: CASSLGLQNTGELFF
J gene: TRBJ2-1; V gene: TRBV6-5; clone size: NA; D gene: TRBD2; CDR3 DNA: TGTGCCAGCAGGGGGACTAGCGGAACTAATGAGCAGTTCTTC; CDR3 protein: CASRGTSGTNEQFF
J gene: TRBJ1-1; V gene: TRBV29-1; clone size: once; D gene: NA; CDR3 DNA: TGCAGCGTTGAACGGGTTCACGGCACTGAAGCTTTCTTT; CDR3 protein: CSVERVHGTEAFF
J gene: TRBJ2-3; V gene: TRBV7-2; clone size: medium-sized; D gene: NA; CDR3 DNA: TGTGCCAGCAGCTTATCCCAAGGCACAGATACGCAGTATTTT; CDR3 protein: CASSLSQGTDTQYF
J gene: TRBJ1-4; V gene: TRBV2; clone size: many; D gene: NA; CDR3 DNA: TGTGCCAGCACGACGGATAATGAAAAACTGTTTTTT; CDR3 protein: CASTTDNEKLFF
J gene: TRBJ1-1; V gene: TRBV29-1; clone size: NA; D gene: NA; CDR3 DNA: TGCAGCATCGAGGTAAGACAGCCGAGGCCCCTCAGGAACTTT; CDR3 protein: CSIEVRQPRPLRNF
J gene: TRBJ2-1; V gene: TRBV6-4; clone size: many; D gene: TRBD1; CDR3 DNA: TGTGCCAGCAGTGACTCCACAGGGGGCTACAATGAGCAGTTCTTC; CDR3 protein: CASSDSTGGYNEQFF
J gene: TRBJ2-5; V gene: TRBV7-6; clone size: NA; D gene: NA; CDR3 DNA: TGTGCCAGCAGCCCGCCCGGGACCCAGTACTTC; CDR3 protein: CASSPPGTQYF
J gene: TRBJ2-1; V gene: TRBV12-3/TRBV12-4; clone size: NA; D gene: TRBD1; CDR3 DNA: TGTGCCACCAGTCGGTGGGGGGACAGGGGGGCCTACAATGAGCAGTTCTTC; CDR3 protein: CATSRWGDRGAYNEQFF
J gene: TRBJ2-7; V gene: TRBV29-1; clone size: few; D gene: NA; CDR3 DNA: TGCAGCGTCATTTTCCGGGGCACCTACGAGCAGTACTTC; CDR3 protein: CSVIFRGTYEQYF
J gene: TRBJ2-5; V gene: TRBV2; clone size: NA; D gene: TRBD1; CDR3 DNA: TGTGCCAGCAGGGACCTGGGGACAGCCACGGGAGAGACCCAGTACTTC; CDR3 protein: CASRDLGTATGETQYF
J gene: TRBJ2-5; V gene: TRBV11-2; clone size: few; D gene: NA; CDR3 DNA: TGTGCCAGCAGCTTAATGTTCGGGGACGAGACCCAGTACTTC; CDR3 protein: CASSLMFGDETQYF
J gene: TRBJ2-1; V gene: TRBV20-1; clone size: many; D gene: TRBD2; CDR3 DNA: TGCAGTGCTCCCACTAGCGGGGATTACAATGAGCAGTTCTTC; CDR3 protein: CSAPTSGDYNEQFF
J gene: TRBJ2-7; V gene: TRBV10-3; clone size: once; D gene: NA; CDR3 DNA: TGTGCCATCATGGAGGGGGGGGAGCAGTACTTC; CDR3 protein: CAIMEGGEQYF
J gene: TRBJ1-6; V gene: TRBV6-1; clone size: NA; D gene: TRBD1; CDR3 DNA: TGTGCCAGCAGCGGACAGGGCAATTCACCCCTCCACTTT; CDR3 protein: CASSGQGNSPLHF
J gene: TRBJ2-7; V gene: TRBV4-3; clone size: NA; D gene: TRBD2; CDR3 DNA: TGCGCCAGCAGCCTATGGCTAGCGGGGGCAAGCTACGAGCAGTACTTC; CDR3 protein: CASSLWLAGASYEQYF
J gene: TRBJ2-7; V gene: TRBV30; clone size: NA; D gene: NA; CDR3 DNA: TGTGTCTCCGGGGGTCAGTACTCCTACGAGCAGTACTTC; CDR3 protein: CVSGGQYSYEQYF
J gene: TRBJ1-6; V gene: TRBV27; clone size: few; D gene: NA; CDR3 DNA: TGTGCCAGCAGTCCTGACCCCGGGGGCGGTTCACCCCTCCACTTT; CDR3 protein: CASSPDPGGGSPLHF
J gene: TRBJ2-3; V gene: TRBV20-1; clone size: NA; D gene: TRBD2; CDR3 DNA: TGCAGTGCTAGAGAAGCTAGGCTAGCGGGAGGGCGGGCTGGAGATACGCAGTATTTT; CDR3 protein: CSAREARLAGGRAGDTQYF
J gene: TRBJ2-7; V gene: TRBV10-1; clone size: NA; D gene: TRBD1; CDR3 DNA: TGCGCCAGCAGTGAGTCTTGGGACAGGGGCGACGAGCAGTACTTC; CDR3 protein: CASSESWDRGDEQYF
J gene: TRBJ1-4; V gene: TRBV6-1; clone size: NA; D gene: NA; CDR3 DNA: TGTGCCAGTAAGCGGGGGGGCAATGAAAAACTGTTTTTT; CDR3 protein: CASKRGGNEKLFF
J gene: TRBJ2-2; V gene: TRBV7-6; clone size: many; D gene: NA; CDR3 DNA: TGTGCCAGCAGTCAGGGGTCCGGGGCCGGGGAGCTGTTTTTT; CDR3 protein: CASSQGSGAGELFF
J gene: TRBJ2-2; V gene: TRBV20-1; clone size: NA; D gene: NA; CDR3 DNA: TGCAGTGCTCAGGACCCTACCACCGGGGAGCTGTTTTTT; CDR3 protein: CSAQDPTTGELFF
J gene: TRBJ2-1; V gene: TRBV25-1; clone size: NA; D gene: NA; CDR3 DNA: TGTGCCAGGGGGGCCAATGAGCAGTTCTTC; CDR3 protein: CARGANEQFF
J gene: TRBJ1-6; V gene: TRBV9; clone size: NA; D gene: NA; CDR3 DNA: TGCGCCAGCAGCTTGGGAACCGGGCCCGCCCCACCCCTCCACTTT; CDR3 protein: CASSLGTGPAPPLHF
J gene: TRBJ1-2; V gene: TRBV25-1; clone size: NA; D gene: NA; CDR3 DNA: TGTGCCAGCAGTACGTCCGTACAGATCAGCTATGGCTACACCTTC; CDR3 protein: CASSTSVQISYGYTF
J gene: TRBJ2-1; V gene: TRBV28; clone size: NA; D gene: TRBD2; CDR3 DNA: TGTGCCAGCAGTTTATGGCCGGAGACTAGCGGGAGAGGGCCGCAGTTCTTC; CDR3 protein: CASSLWPETSGRGPQFF
J gene: TRBJ1-2; V gene: TRBV28; clone size: few; D gene: TRBD1; CDR3 DNA: TGTGCCAGCTCGAATGAAGGGGGCGTAACTAACTATGGCTACACCTTC; CDR3 protein: CASSNEGGVTNYGYTF
J gene: TRBJ2-1; V gene: TRBV12-3/TRBV12-4; clone size: many; D gene: NA; CDR3 DNA: TGTGCCAGCAGTTTAGGAGGGGGATACAATGAGCAGTTCTTC; CDR3 protein: CASSLGGGYNEQFF
J gene: TRBJ2-5; V gene: TRBV20-1; clone size: once; D gene: TRBD1; CDR3 DNA: TGCAGTGCTAGTCGGGCCGGGACAGGGAGGCCGGAGACCCAGCACTTC; CDR3 protein: CSASRAGTGRPETQHF
J gene: TRBJ2-4; V gene: TRBV4-1; clone size: NA; D gene: NA; CDR3 DNA: TGCGCCAGCAGCCTAGATTCACTAGCCAAAAACATTCAGTACTTC; CDR3 protein: CASSLDSLAKNIQYF
J gene: TRBJ2-5; V gene: TRBV5-1; clone size: NA; D gene: NA; CDR3 DNA: TGCGCCAGCAACATCGACGTTAGAAGGGAGACCCAGTACTTC; CDR3 protein: CASNIDVRRETQYF
J gene: TRBJ1-1; V gene: TRBV20-1; clone size: many; D gene: NA; CDR3 DNA: TGCAGTGCTAGATCGCGGCTCAACACTGAAGCTTTCTTT; CDR3 protein: CSARSRLNTEAFF
J gene: TRBJ1-6; V gene: TRBV28; clone size: NA; D gene: TRBD1; CDR3 DNA: TGTGCCAGCGGACAGGGGATGGCTTCACCCCTCCACTTT; CDR3 protein: CASGQGMASPLHF
J gene: TRBJ2-1; V gene: TRBV18; clone size: many; D gene: TRBD2; CDR3 DNA: TGTGCCAGCTCCCCCCTAGCGGGAGATCTTGGTGAGCAGTTCTTC; CDR3 protein: CASSPLAGDLGEQFF
J gene: TRBJ1-4; V gene: TRBV12-1; clone size: few; D gene: NA; CDR3 DNA: TGTGCCAGCTGGTGCGTGGGGGGGGAAGGTGAAAAACTGTTTTTT; CDR3 protein: CASWCVGGEGEKLFF
J gene: TRBJ2-7; V gene: TRBV7-2; clone size: NA; D gene: TRBD2; CDR3 DNA: TGTGCCAGCAGCTTAAAGGTTCGGGGTCTAGCGGGAGTCGACGAGCAGTACTTC; CDR3 protein: CASSLKVRGLAGVDEQYF
J gene: TRBJ2-3; V gene: TRBV7-2; clone size: NA; D gene: TRBD2; CDR3 DNA: TGTGCCAGCAGCTATGGGACTAGCGGGAGGGGCGTCACAGATACGCAGTATTTT; CDR3 protein: CASSYGTSGRGVTDTQYF